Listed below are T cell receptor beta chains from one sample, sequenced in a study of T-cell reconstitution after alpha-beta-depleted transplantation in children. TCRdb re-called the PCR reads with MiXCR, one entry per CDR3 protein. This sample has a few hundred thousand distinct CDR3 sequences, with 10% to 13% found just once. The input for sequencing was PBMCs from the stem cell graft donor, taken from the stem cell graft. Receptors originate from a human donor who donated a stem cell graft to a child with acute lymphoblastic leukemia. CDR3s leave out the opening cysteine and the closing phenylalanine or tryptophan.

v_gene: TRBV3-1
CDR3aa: ASSLNTFGGSEQY

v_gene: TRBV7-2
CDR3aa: ASSLARLAGGPI

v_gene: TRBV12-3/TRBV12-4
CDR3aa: ASSLSSGRAREQF

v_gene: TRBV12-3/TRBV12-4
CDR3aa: ASSLGTSGRAYEQY

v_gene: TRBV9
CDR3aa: ASSLGQGVGNEQF

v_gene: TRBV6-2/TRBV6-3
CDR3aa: ASSYSAEQDTQY

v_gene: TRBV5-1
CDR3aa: ASSLIRTGANVLT

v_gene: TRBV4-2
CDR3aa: ASSQGRGHLEAF

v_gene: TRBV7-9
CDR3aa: ASSQSGQGAIGLF

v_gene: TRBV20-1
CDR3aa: SARDFAGGKQY

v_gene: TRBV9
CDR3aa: ASSARGTSGIQETQY

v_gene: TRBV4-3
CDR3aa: ASSHTDRAGANVLT

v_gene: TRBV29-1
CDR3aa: SVGTSGRFTYNEQF

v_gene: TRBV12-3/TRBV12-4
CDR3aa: ASSFSGTSGYNEQF

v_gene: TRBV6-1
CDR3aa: ASSLRQGQVDEQY

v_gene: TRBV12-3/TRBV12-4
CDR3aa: ASSPRGTGSYEQY

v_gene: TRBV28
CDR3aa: ASGNQGLAGYNEQF

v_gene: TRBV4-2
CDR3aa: ASSQNEKLF

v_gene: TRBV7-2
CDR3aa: ASRTGTTNSYEQY

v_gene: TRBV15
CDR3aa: ATKDRADTQY

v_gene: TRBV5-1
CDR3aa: ASSLTGERYNEQF

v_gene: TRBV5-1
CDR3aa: ASSFSTSGEASDTQY

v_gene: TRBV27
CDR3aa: ASSRNLNTEAF

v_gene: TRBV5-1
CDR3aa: ASSLTRGWGETQY

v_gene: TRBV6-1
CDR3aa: ASSLPTPNEKLF

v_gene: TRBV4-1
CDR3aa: ASSQGLGPQF

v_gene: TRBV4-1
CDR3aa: ASSREANEKLF

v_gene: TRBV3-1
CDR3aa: ASSQTGGTNEKLF

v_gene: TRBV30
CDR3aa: AWSGRGNTEAF

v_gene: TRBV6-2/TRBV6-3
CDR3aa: ASSYGVTSSYYNEQF

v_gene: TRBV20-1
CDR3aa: SALQLGFSYNEQF

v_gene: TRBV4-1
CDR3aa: ASSQTGEKLF

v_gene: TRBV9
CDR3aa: ASNPLGGSSDTQY

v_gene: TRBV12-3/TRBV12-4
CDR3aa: ASSSAGVETQY

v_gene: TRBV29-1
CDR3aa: SVDGTSGYEQY

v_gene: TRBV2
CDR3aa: ASSERGDGELF

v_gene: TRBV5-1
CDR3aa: ASSPSGGQGSTIQY

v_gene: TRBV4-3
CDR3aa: ASSQRQQDTGELF

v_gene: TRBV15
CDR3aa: ATSRDRVNADTQY

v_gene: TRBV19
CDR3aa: ASSPTDRYIYNEQF

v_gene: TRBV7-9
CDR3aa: ASSLGRPESYNEQF

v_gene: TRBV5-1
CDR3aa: ASSLALTGGNEQF

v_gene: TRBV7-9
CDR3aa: ASSLGETGGNEKLF

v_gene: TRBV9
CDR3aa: ASGSFSGNTIY

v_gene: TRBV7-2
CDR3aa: ASSLALSVSGANVLT

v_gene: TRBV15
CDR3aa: ATSRGHGVQDEQY

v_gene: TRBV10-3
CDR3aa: AISDSLRGDQPQH

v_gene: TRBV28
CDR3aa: ASSQLEPRTSGITGELF

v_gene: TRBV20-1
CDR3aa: SPRLTGSYEQY

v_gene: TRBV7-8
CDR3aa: ASSPTGWDYTEAF

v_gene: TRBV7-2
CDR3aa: ASSYQAGGDYEQY

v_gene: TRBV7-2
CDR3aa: ASSSATTGTLNQPQH

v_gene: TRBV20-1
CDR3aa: SGRSGTRANTGELF

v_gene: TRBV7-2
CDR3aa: ASSLTLAGGHEQY

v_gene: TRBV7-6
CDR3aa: ASSLAGGFGANVLT

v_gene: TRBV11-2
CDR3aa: ASSLVQGDFNEQF

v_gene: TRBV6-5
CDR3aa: ASSSWKEGAHSPLH

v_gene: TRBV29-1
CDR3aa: SVDGLAGGDEQY

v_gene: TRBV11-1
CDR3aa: ASSLGVFGTSGQETQY

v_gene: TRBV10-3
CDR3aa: AISESGTSGFSYEQY